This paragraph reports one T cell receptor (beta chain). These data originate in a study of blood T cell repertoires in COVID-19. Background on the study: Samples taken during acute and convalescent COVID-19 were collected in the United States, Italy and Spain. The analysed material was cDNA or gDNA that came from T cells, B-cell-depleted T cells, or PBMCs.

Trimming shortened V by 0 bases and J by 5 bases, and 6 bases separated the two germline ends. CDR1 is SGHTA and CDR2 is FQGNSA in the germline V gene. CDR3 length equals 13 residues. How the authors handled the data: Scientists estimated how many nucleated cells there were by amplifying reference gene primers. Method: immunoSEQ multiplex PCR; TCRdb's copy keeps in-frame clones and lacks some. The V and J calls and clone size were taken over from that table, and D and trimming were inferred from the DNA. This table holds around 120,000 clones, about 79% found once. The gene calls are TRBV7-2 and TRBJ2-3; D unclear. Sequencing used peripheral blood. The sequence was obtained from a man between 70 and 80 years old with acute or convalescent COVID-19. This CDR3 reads CASSLAYRDTQYF. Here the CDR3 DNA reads TGTGCCAGCAGCTTAGCTTACAGAGATACGCAGTATTTT. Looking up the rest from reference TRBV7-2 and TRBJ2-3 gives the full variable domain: GAGVSQSPSNKVTEKGKDVELRCDPISGHTALYWYRQSLGQGLEFLIYFQGNSAPDKSGLPSDRFSAERTGGSVSTLTIQRTQQEDSAVYLCASSLAYRDTQYFGPGTRLTVL.